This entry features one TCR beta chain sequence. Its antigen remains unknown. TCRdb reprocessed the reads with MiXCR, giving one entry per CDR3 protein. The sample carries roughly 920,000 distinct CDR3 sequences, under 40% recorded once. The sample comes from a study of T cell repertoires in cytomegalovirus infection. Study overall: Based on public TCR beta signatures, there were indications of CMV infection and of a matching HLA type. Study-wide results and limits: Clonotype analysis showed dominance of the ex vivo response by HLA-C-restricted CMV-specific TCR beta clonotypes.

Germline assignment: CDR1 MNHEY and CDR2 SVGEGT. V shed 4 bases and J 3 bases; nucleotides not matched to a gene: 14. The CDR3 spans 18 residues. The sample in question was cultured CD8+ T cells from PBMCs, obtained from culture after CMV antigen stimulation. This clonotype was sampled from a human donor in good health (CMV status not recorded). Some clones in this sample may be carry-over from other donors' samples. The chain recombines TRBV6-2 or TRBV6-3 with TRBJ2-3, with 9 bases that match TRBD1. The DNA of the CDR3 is TGTGCCAGCAGTTTCACCGGGACAGGGTTCGTCAGGACAGATACGCAGTATTTT. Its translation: CASSFTGTGFVRTDTQYF.